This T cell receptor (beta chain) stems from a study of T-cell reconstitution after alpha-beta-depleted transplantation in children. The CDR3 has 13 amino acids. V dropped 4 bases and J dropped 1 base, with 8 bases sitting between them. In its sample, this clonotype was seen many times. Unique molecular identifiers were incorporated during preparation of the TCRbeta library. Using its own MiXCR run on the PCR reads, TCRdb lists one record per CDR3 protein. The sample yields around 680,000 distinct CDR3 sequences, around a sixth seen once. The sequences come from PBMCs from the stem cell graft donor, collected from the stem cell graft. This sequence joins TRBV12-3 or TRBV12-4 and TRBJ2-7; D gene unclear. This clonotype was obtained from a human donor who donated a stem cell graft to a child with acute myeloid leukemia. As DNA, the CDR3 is TGTGCCAGCAGTTCCTCGAGATCCTACGAGCAGTACTTC. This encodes CASSSSRSYEQYF.